A single sample is the source of the 15 T cell receptor beta chains below, sequenced in a study of blood T cell repertoires in COVID-19 (dated by TCRdb to about 2020). The library was produced with the immunoSEQ multiplex PCR assay. In its TCRdb copy, this immuneACCESS table keeps in-frame sequences only and misses some clones. Where compared with another copy, unresolved V genes explain less than half of these, and the others have no known cause. This sample is represented by about 180,000 clones; around 89% of them were singletons. Of the sample, roughly 2% is held by the ten largest clones. The source material was peripheral blood. The receptors stem from a man aged 18 to 30 who had recovered from COVID-19.

The CDR3 spells CASSPLGPGELFF. The CDR3 DNA reads as TGTGCCAGCAGCCCTCTAGGTCCCGGGGAGCTGTTTTTT. The chain recombines TRBV7-9 with TRBJ2-2; D not certain. This CDR3 is built from 13 residues. Germline V lookup: CDR1 SEHNR, CDR2 FQNEAQ (reference sequence). Trimming left V 5 bases short and J 6 bases short, with 10 bases between.

V usage is TRBV9 and J usage is TRBJ2-7; TRBD2 is a possible D gene (6 bases). Trimming pared 0 bases from V and 2 bases from J, leaving 9 bases between. CDR1 is SGDLS, CDR2 YYNGEE, per germline. The CDR3 runs to 14 residues. The CDR3 protein is CASSVGWGAYEQYF. CDR3 coding DNA: TGTGCCAGCAGCGTAGGGTGGGGGGCCTACGAGCAGTACTTC.

The genes are TRBV7-7 and TRBJ1-1, with D perhaps TRBD1 (6 bases). This CDR3 is 16 amino acids long. The germline V gene encodes CDR1 SSHAT and CDR2 FNYEAQ (reference sequence). CDR3 bases: TGTGCTTCCACCACGGGGCGAGGGGGTGAGAACACTGAAGCTTTCTTT. Translated, it gives CASTTGRGGENTEAFF.

The chain links TRBV5-1 to TRBJ2-2; 9 nucleotides agree with TRBD1. V shed 1 base and J 3 bases; nucleotides not matched to a gene: 1. Germline V gene data show CDR1 as SGHRS and CDR2 as YFSETQ. There are 15 residues in the CDR3. This CDR3 reads CASSLRTGDTGELFF. CDR3 DNA: TGCGCCAGCAGCTTGAGGACAGGGGACACCGGGGAGCTGTTTTTT. Looking up the rest from reference TRBV5-1 and TRBJ2-2 gives the full variable domain: KAGVTQTPRYLIKTRGQQVTLSCSPISGHRSVSWYQQTPGQGLQFLFEYFSETQRNKGNFPGRFSGRQFSNSRSEMNVSTLELGDSALYLCASSLRTGDTGELFFGEGSRLTVL.

The rearrangement joins TRBV6-5 to TRBJ2-7; 9 nucleotides agree with TRBD1. Germline V gene data show CDR1 as MNHEY and CDR2 as SVGAGI. Trimming took 6 bases from V and 7 from J; bases not matched to a gene: 10. The CDR3 is 14 residues long. The CDR3 sequence is CASRRGQGGGEQYF. CDR3 DNA sequence: TGTGCCAGCAGGAGGGGACAGGGTGGTGGGGAGCAGTACTTC.

This chain connects TRBV9 to TRBJ1-2; D gene unclear. The germline gives CDR1 SGDLS, CDR2 YYNGEE. The V end was cut by 5 bases, the J end by 0 bases, with 11 bases between. This CDR3 region has 14 residues. The CDR3 is CASSPGRANYGYTF. The CDR3 nucleotides are TGTGCCAGCAGTCCGGGGAGAGCTAACTATGGCTACACCTTC.

The rearrangement uses TRBV7-9 and TRBJ2-1; 9 bases are shared with TRBD1. The ends lost 8 bases at V and 7 bases at J; junction bases unmatched: 9. This CDR3 comprises 14 residues. Germline V gene lookup returns CDR1 SEHNR and CDR2 FQNEAQ (reference sequence). CDR3 region: CASGTGQGVNEQFF. In nucleotides, the CDR3 is TGTGCCAGCGGGACGGGACAGGGCGTAAATGAGCAGTTCTTC.

The gene calls are TRBV27 and TRBJ2-3; 13 bases match TRBD2. V was clipped by 6 bases and J by 4 bases; unmatched bases: 7. Germline V gives CDR1 MNHEY, CDR2 SMNVEV (reference sequence). There are 16 residues in the CDR3. The CDR3 region has the DNA TGTGCCAGCAGCCGGACTAGCGGGAGAGGGGCAGATACGCAGTATTTT. Protein sequence: CASSRTSGRGADTQYF.

The chain uses TRBV29-1 and TRBJ2-7; 8 nucleotides match TRBD2. Germline V gives CDR1 SQVTM, CDR2 ANQGSEA. The V segment lost 3 bases and the J segment 7 bases; nucleotides outside the gene matches: 5. This CDR3 spans 12 amino acids. The chain's CDR3 is CSVDSGVEEQYF. The CDR3 DNA follows: TGCAGCGTTGATAGCGGGGTGGAGGAGCAGTACTTC.

The chain links TRBV15 to TRBJ2-3; possibly TRBD2 for D (5 bases). The germline gives CDR1 LNHNV, CDR2 YYDKDF (reference sequence). The CDR3 runs to 15 residues. Between the trimmed V and J ends, which lost 5 bases and 1 base, there was a span of 13 bases. CDR3 amino acids: CATSSLGAGTDTQYF. CDR3 DNA sequence: TGTGCCACCAGCTCCCTAGGAGCGGGCACAGATACGCAGTATTTT.

This chain connects TRBV9 to TRBJ2-5; a possible D gene is TRBD2 (6 bases). This CDR3 has 16 residues. Trimming stripped 0 bases from V and 2 bases from J, with 14 bases between. CDR1 is SGDLS, CDR2 YYNGEE, per germline. As DNA, the CDR3 is TGTGCCAGCAGCGTAGATGGAGGGGCTTCGCAAGAGACCCAGTACTTC. Its protein is CASSVDGGASQETQYF.

This chain uses TRBV6-2 or TRBV6-3 with TRBJ1-2; the D gene is possibly TRBD1 (6 bases). The length of the CDR3 is 16 residues. Trimming removed 2 bases at V and 3 bases at J, with 16 bases between. Germline V gene data show CDR1 as MNHEY and CDR2 as SVGEGT. CDR3 DNA: TGTGCCAGCAGTTACCGGAGGGGGGGCGATTACTATGGCTACACCTTC. It codes for CASSYRRGGDYYGYTF.

The chain uses TRBV4-3 and TRBJ1-4, with 8 nucleotides matching TRBD1. V gave up 0 bases and J gave up 0 bases; unmatched junction bases: 3. The CDR3 totals 17 residues. Germline CDR1 reads LGHNA; CDR2 reads YSLEER. CDR3 sequence: CASSQDGQGATNEKLFF. The CDR3 nucleotides are TGCGCCAGCAGCCAAGATGGACAGGGTGCAACTAATGAAAAACTGTTTTTT.

The V and J genes are TRBV5-1 and TRBJ1-2, with 8 bases matching TRBD1. There are 14 residues in the CDR3. V was clipped by 3 bases and J by 3 bases; unmatched bases: 4. Germline V CDR1 and CDR2: SGHRS, YFSETQ. As DNA, the CDR3 is TGCGCCAGCAGCTCCCAGACAGGGGACTATGGCTACACCTTC. Translated, it gives CASSSQTGDYGYTF.

The chain has TRBV5-6 and TRBJ1-1; D possibly corresponds to TRBD1 (6 bases). Germline V CDR1 and CDR2: SGHDT, YYEEEE. This CDR3 contains 14 residues. The V and J ends lost 2 bases and 0 bases respectively, with 8 bases between them. The CDR3, as DNA: TGTGCCAGCAGCTTCAGGGGACTGAACACTGAAGCTTTCTTT. Its protein is CASSFRGLNTEAFF. The full variable domain, with the rest looked up from reference TRBV5-6 and TRBJ1-1, is DAGVTQSPTHLIKTRGQQVTLRCSPKSGHDTVSWYQQALGQGPQFIFQYYEEEERQRGNFPDRFSGHQFPNYSSELNVNALLLGDSALYLCASSFRGLNTEAFFGQGTRLTVV.